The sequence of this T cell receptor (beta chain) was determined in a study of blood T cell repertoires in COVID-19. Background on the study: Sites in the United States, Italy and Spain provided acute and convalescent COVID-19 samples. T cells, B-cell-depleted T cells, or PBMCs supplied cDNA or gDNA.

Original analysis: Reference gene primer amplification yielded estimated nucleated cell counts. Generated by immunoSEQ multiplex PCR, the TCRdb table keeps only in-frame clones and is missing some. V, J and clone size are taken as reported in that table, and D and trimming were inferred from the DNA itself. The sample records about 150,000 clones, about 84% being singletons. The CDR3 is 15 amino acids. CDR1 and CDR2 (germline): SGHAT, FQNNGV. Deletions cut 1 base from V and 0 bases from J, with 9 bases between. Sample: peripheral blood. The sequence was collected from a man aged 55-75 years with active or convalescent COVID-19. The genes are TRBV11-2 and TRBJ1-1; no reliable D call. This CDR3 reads CASSLAGSMNTEAFF. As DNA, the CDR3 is TGTGCCAGCAGCTTAGCTGGGAGCATGAACACTGAAGCTTTCTTT.